This T cell receptor (beta chain) was recovered during a study of cytomegalovirus exposure and HLA in healthy donors. In the study overall: Early on, a data release was issued that held roughly 86 million unique TCRs from HLA-typed donors. The study's findings and limits: A reported reduction in N-insertions relative to the approximately 670-donor mean was seen in an Asian-associated ancestry cluster in a later analysis. The authors later linked a missense DCLRE1C variant to TCR beta V- and J-gene trimming. Published work reported that the classifier diagnosed cytomegalovirus status with high specificity and sensitivity.

In the case of this clone: Its antigen remains unknown.

The PCR ran on 60 Vbeta and 13 Jbeta primers. The method was immunoSEQ multiplex PCR; TCRdb's version includes in-frame clones alone and lacks a portion of them. This sample has some 180,000 clones; over 65% occur once, and the top ten carry more than 3%. Sequenced sample: PBMCs. The clonotype originates from a woman in her sixties or seventies in good health and CMV-seropositive.

The CDR3 DNA follows: TGTGCCAGCAGTCCAGTGACAGGGGTCTCGAACACTGAAGCTTTCTTT. This sequence encodes CASSPVTGVSNTEAFF. The genes are TRBV27 and TRBJ1-1; 8 nucleotides line up with TRBD1. After removal of 5 bases from V and 1 base from J, the junction contained 9 bases not matched to a gene. CDR1 is MNHEY, CDR2 SMNVEV, per germline (reference sequence). This CDR3 is built from 16 residues.